The rows below give T cell receptor beta chains drawn from one sample of a study of Ad26.COV2.S vaccination and SARS-CoV-2 variants. The method was immunoSEQ multiplex PCR; TCRdb's version includes in-frame clones alone and lacks a portion of them. There are about 430,000 clones in the sample; 90% occur only once, and 12% lies in the top ten. Sequencing used peripheral blood, obtained in a trial of Ad26.COV2.S vaccine versus placebo. These receptors originate from a person aged 18 to 65 who received the Ad26.COV2.S COVID-19 vaccine or a placebo. Each CDR3 is given with its conserved first and last residue. D genes are given only for firm matches. Expanded clones are given a class, and other clones once, few, many or no size at all.

J gene | D gene | V gene | clone size | CDR3 DNA | CDR3 protein
TRBJ1-6 | - | TRBV5-6 | - | TGTGCCAGCAGCCAATTCGACATCCATAATTCACCCCTCCACTTT | CASSQFDIHNSPLHF
TRBJ2-5 | TRBD1 | TRBV14 | once | TGTGCCAGCAGCCAGATACAGGGGCCCCAAGAGACCCAGTACTTC | CASSQIQGPQETQYF
TRBJ2-7 | TRBD2 | TRBV10-3 | few | TGTGCCATCGCTAGACTAGCGGGAGCTCTCTACGAGCAGTACTTC | CAIARLAGALYEQYF
TRBJ2-3 | - | TRBV6-1 | - | TGTGCCAGCAGGGAAGGCGGGACAGCTAGCACAGATACGCAGTATTTT | CASREGGTASTDTQYF
TRBJ2-7 | TRBD2 | TRBV10-3 | - | TGTGCCATCAGTGAGGGGACTAGCTACGAGCAGTACTTC | CAISEGTSYEQYF
TRBJ2-7 | - | TRBV12-1 | once | TGTGCCAGCAGCTTCGGGACTAGCGGACGCTACGAGCAGTACTTC | CASSFGTSGRYEQYF
TRBJ1-5 | - | TRBV3-1/TRBV3-2 | - | TGTGCCAGCAGCCAAGGTCCCCCAGCCGGTGGTCCCCAGCATTTT | CASSQGPPAGGPQHF
TRBJ1-2 | - | TRBV27 | once | TGTGCCAGCAGTCCGGGTTCGGGCCGGAACTATGGCTACACCTTC | CASSPGSGRNYGYTF
TRBJ2-1 | - | TRBV2 | - | TGTGCCAGCTGGGGAGACAATGAGCAGTTCTTC | CASWGDNEQFF
TRBJ2-7 | - | TRBV6-2/TRBV6-3 | - | TGTGCCAGCAGTTACTTAGGGACCACTTACGAGCAGTACTTC | CASSYLGTTYEQYF
TRBJ2-1 | - | TRBV5-6 | - | TGTGCCAGCGGATCGACTAGTCTCCCAGCCTACAATGAGCAGTTCTTC | CASGSTSLPAYNEQFF
TRBJ2-7 | - | TRBV7-2 | - | TGTGCCAGCAGCTTATTAACTGGTTACGAGCAGTACTTC | CASSLLTGYEQYF
TRBJ2-7 | TRBD1 | TRBV6-2/TRBV6-3 | - | TGTGCCAGCAGTTACACACTTCCGGGACAGGGCCTCTACGAGCAGTACTTC | CASSYTLPGQGLYEQYF
TRBJ2-5 | - | TRBV4-1 | - | TGCGCCAGCAGCCAAGGTTGGGGGTCAGGGTGGCTAGAGACCCAGTACTTC | CASSQGWGSGWLETQYF
TRBJ1-2 | TRBD1 | TRBV7-9 | - | TGTGCCAGCAGCTTAGCCTCCGGGACAGGGAATGGCTATGGCTACACCTTC | CASSLASGTGNGYGYTF
TRBJ1-2 | - | TRBV6-5 | - | TGTGCCAGCAGTACGCCGACGGCTAACTATGGCTACACCTTC | CASSTPTANYGYTF
TRBJ2-1 | - | TRBV21-1 | - | TGTGCCAGCAGATTGAGGGGTAGCGGGAGGGCCAGATCCTACAATGAGCAGTTCTTC | CASRLRGSGRARSYNEQFF
TRBJ1-2 | - | TRBV24-1 | - | TGTGCCACCAGTGATCCGAGAGGGGAGATCTATGGCTACACCTTC | CATSDPRGEIYGYTF
TRBJ2-7 | - | TRBV5-5 | few | TGTGCCAGCAGCTTGGGCCCTGGCGGGACCAGTTACGAGCAGTACTTC | CASSLGPGGTSYEQYF
TRBJ2-1 | - | TRBV3-1/TRBV3-2 | - | TGTGCCAGCAGCCAAGTGCTAGGGAATGAGCAGTTCTTC | CASSQVLGNEQFF
TRBJ2-1 | - | TRBV19 | - | TGTGCCAGTACCGGGCGGTCAGGGGTCAATGAGCAGTTCTTC | CASTGRSGVNEQFF
TRBJ2-1 | TRBD1 | TRBV11-2 | once | TGTGCCAGCAGCCGAACCCCGACAGGGATCCCCTACAATGAGCAGTTCTTC | CASSRTPTGIPYNEQFF
TRBJ2-2 | - | TRBV28 | - | TGTGCCAGCAGTTTACCCAGACTCTCAGCGGGGGAGCTGTTTTTT | CASSLPRLSAGELFF
TRBJ2-5 | TRBD2 | TRBV3-1/TRBV3-2 | - | TGTGCCAGCAGCCAAGGGCTGACTAGCGGGAAAGAGACCCAGTACTTC | CASSQGLTSGKETQYF
TRBJ2-1 | - | TRBV29-1 | once | TGCAGCGTCGGACCTACTGGGAATGAGCAGTTCTTC | CSVGPTGNEQFF
TRBJ2-7 | TRBD2 | TRBV29-1 | - | TGCAGCGTTGAAGATTACGGGACTAGCGGGAGCTACGAGCAGTACTTC | CSVEDYGTSGSYEQYF
TRBJ2-1 | TRBD1 | TRBV11-1 | - | TGTGCCAGCAGCGCGGACAGGGAAGAGCAGTTCTTC | CASSADREEQFF
TRBJ1-5 | - | TRBV7-9 | - | TGTGCCAGCAGCTTAGACGGGGGCAATAGCAATCAGCCCCAGCATTTT | CASSLDGGNSNQPQHF
TRBJ2-2 | - | TRBV9 | once | TGTGCCAGCACCCCATATGGGAGCCTGAACACCGGGGAGCTGTTTTTT | CASTPYGSLNTGELFF
TRBJ2-2 | TRBD2 | TRBV7-3 | - | TGTGCCAGCAGCTCTCTAGCGGGGACCAACACCGGGGAGCTGTTTTTT | CASSSLAGTNTGELFF
TRBJ2-1 | TRBD2 | TRBV6-2/TRBV6-3 | - | TGTGCCAGCAGTACCGGGACTAGCGGGAGGGGGATCTCCTACAATGAGCAGTTCTTC | CASSTGTSGRGISYNEQFF
TRBJ2-5 | - | TRBV3-1/TRBV3-2 | - | TGTGCCAGCAGCGCTTCGGGGGTGGAGACCCAGTACTTC | CASSASGVETQYF
TRBJ2-5 | - | TRBV7-9 | - | TGTGCCAGCAGCTCTCGGGGTGTTGAAGAGACCCAGTACTTC | CASSSRGVEETQYF
TRBJ1-5 | - | TRBV11-2 | - | TGTGCCAGCAGCTTAACGGACAGCAATCAGCCCCAGCATTTT | CASSLTDSNQPQHF
TRBJ2-7 | - | TRBV7-6 | - | TGTGCCAGCAGCTTAGGCGTGGGGGTGGGCTACGAGCAGTACTTC | CASSLGVGVGYEQYF
TRBJ2-2 | - | TRBV6-2/TRBV6-3 | - | TGTGCCAGCAGTTACCCGACCCGAGGGGAGCTGTTTTTT | CASSYPTRGELFF
TRBJ2-1 | - | TRBV9 | - | TGTGCCAGCAGCGTAGAGTTGGGGGCCTACAATGAGCAGTTCTTC | CASSVELGAYNEQFF
TRBJ2-7 | - | TRBV29-1 | - | TGCAGCGTTGAAGGCCAGGACACTGGCTACGAGCAGTACTTC | CSVEGQDTGYEQYF